This T cell receptor beta chain comes out of a study of cytomegalovirus exposure and HLA in healthy donors. About the study: Earlier sequencing of approximately 200 million T cells yielded roughly 100 million unique TCR beta sequences.

Per the germline V gene, CDR1 is SGHTA and CDR2 is FQGNSA. This CDR3 has 19 residues. J lost 0 bases, V lost 0 bases, and 9 bases had no gene match. PCR primers comprised 60 Vbeta and 13 Jbeta primers. Data came from immunoSEQ multiplex PCR; TCRdb stores just in-frame clones and leaves some out. The sample records approximately 100,000 clones, roughly 71% being singletons. The sample was PBMCs. This TCR was recovered from a man between 35 and 55 years old in good health and CMV-seropositive. The V gene is TRBV7-2, the J gene TRBJ2-7, with 12 bases identical to TRBD2. The CDR3 protein is CASSLARLAGGPISYEQYF. In DNA, the CDR3 is TGTGCCAGCAGCTTAGCGCGGCTAGCGGGAGGGCCGATCTCCTACGAGCAGTACTTC.